This is a list of T cell receptor beta chains from one sample in a study of blood T cells in healthy people across ages. TCRdb analysed the 5' RACE reads with MiXCR anew, one entry per CDR3 protein. Of some 760,000 distinct CDR3 sequences listed, more than 20% were seen once; the top ten hold under 4%. This same sample was also part of a study on T cells of mothers and their children.

Material for sequencing was blood. The origin of the receptors is a boy aged 5 to 17 in good health. Each CDR3 is given with its conserved first and last residue. Each record gives: clone size, D gene, J gene, V gene, CDR3 protein, CDR3 DNA. A D gene is named only where the DNA matches it firmly. The size entry is marked missing in some rows and otherwise reads once, few, many or a size class.

>NA|TRBD1|TRBJ2-7|TRBV9
CASSVEGQATFYEQYF
TGTGCCAGCAGCGTAGAGGGACAGGCGACGTTCTACGAGCAGTACTTC
>NA|TRBD2|TRBJ2-1|TRBV3-1
CASSQVGGYSSEQFF
TGTGCCAGCAGCCAGGTCGGGGGGTATAGTAGTGAGCAGTTCTTC
>NA|NA|TRBJ2-5|TRBV11-2
CASSRAGRGEEETQYF
TGTGCCAGCAGCAGAGCTGGGCGGGGCGAGGAGGAGACCCAGTACTTC
>NA|NA|TRBJ2-4|TRBV3-1
CASSQRDGKNIQYF
TGTGCCAGCAGCCAGAGGGACGGGAAAAACATTCAGTACTTC
>NA|NA|TRBJ1-4|TRBV4-1
CASTRGPPGEKLFF
TGCGCCAGCACCCGGGGGCCTCCAGGGGAAAAACTGTTTTTT
>NA|TRBD2|TRBJ2-3|TRBV2
CATRGVAGRDTQYF
TGTGCCACCAGGGGAGTAGCGGGACGGGATACGCAGTATTTT
>NA|TRBD2|TRBJ2-1|TRBV20-1
CSADGLAGAYNEQFF
TGCAGTGCTGACGGACTAGCGGGAGCCTATAATGAGCAGTTCTTC
>few|NA|TRBJ2-7|TRBV5-1
CASRPVADYEQYF
TGCGCCAGCAGACCCGTGGCAGACTACGAGCAGTACTTC
>few|NA|TRBJ2-7|TRBV6-2/TRBV6-3
CASSSGPEGAEQYF
TGTGCCAGCAGTTCTGGGCCTGAGGGAGCCGAGCAGTACTTC
>many|NA|TRBJ2-6|TRBV12-3/TRBV12-4
CASSPTGPGANVLTF
TGTGCCAGCAGTCCTACAGGGCCTGGGGCCAACGTCCTGACTTTC
>few|TRBD1|TRBJ2-7|TRBV6-5
CASSPGTGEEKLYEQYF
TGTGCCAGCAGTCCCGGGACAGGGGAAGAAAAACTCTACGAGCAGTACTTC
>NA|NA|TRBJ2-5|TRBV7-9
CASSASWHVQETQYF
TGTGCCAGCAGCGCCTCCTGGCACGTGCAAGAGACCCAGTACTTC
>NA|TRBD2|TRBJ2-7|TRBV27
CASTSGSGEQYF
TGTGCCAGCACTAGCGGGAGTGGCGAGCAGTACTTC
>few|NA|TRBJ1-6|TRBV5-8
CASSPGGHSPLHF
TGTGCCAGCAGCCCCGGCGGACATTCACCCCTCCACTTT
>many|NA|TRBJ2-5|TRBV28
CASSLGGPEETQYF
TGTGCCAGCAGTCTCGGGGGGCCGGAAGAGACCCAGTACTTC
>few|NA|TRBJ2-7|TRBV7-6
CASSTVADSSYEQYF
TGTGCCAGTAGCACCGTAGCGGACAGCTCCTACGAGCAGTACTTC
>NA|TRBD2|TRBJ2-1|TRBV4-3
CASSSGTGLLNEQFF
TGCGCCAGCAGCTCCGGTACGGGACTACTTAATGAGCAGTTCTTC
>few|NA|TRBJ2-4|TRBV29-1
CSTGDTKNIQYF
TGCAGCACCGGGGACACGAAAAACATTCAGTACTTC
>few|NA|TRBJ2-1|TRBV7-2
CASSLDQGYEQFF
TGTGCCAGCAGCTTAGACCAGGGTTATGAGCAGTTCTTC
>few|NA|TRBJ2-7|TRBV20-1
CSASWGNDYEQYF
TGCAGTGCTAGTTGGGGGAATGACTACGAGCAGTACTTC
>once|NA|TRBJ1-6|TRBV12-3/TRBV12-4
CASSLVPTNSPLHF
TGTGCCAGCAGTTTAGTTCCCACGAATTCACCCCTCCACTTT
>NA|NA|TRBJ1-2|TRBV6-2/TRBV6-3
CASREMKVGYGYTF
TGTGCCAGCAGAGAGATGAAAGTAGGCTATGGCTACACCTTC
>NA|TRBD1|TRBJ1-5|TRBV2
CASSVDRGGNQPQHF
TGTGCCAGCAGTGTAGACAGGGGAGGCAATCAGCCCCAGCATTTT
>many|NA|TRBJ2-7|TRBV12-3/TRBV12-4
CASSLTLYEQYF
TGTGCCAGCAGTTTGACCCTCTACGAGCAGTACTTC
>few|TRBD2|TRBJ2-1|TRBV20-1
CSAGGLAGGIDEQFF
TGCAGTGCTGGGGGACTAGCGGGAGGAATTGATGAGCAGTTCTTC
>few|NA|TRBJ2-3|TRBV28
CASSFGEDTQYF
TGTGCCAGCAGTTTTGGTGAAGATACGCAGTATTTT
>NA|TRBD2|TRBJ2-1|TRBV9
CASSISGGPNEQFF
TGTGCCAGCAGCATCAGCGGGGGGCCAAATGAGCAGTTCTTC
>few|NA|TRBJ2-5|TRBV12-3/TRBV12-4
CASSPAFGETQYF
TGTGCCAGCAGTCCGGCTTTCGGAGAGACCCAGTACTTC
>NA|TRBD1|TRBJ1-1|TRBV5-1
CASSTGQKAFF
TGCGCCAGCAGCACGGGACAGAAAGCTTTCTTT
>NA|NA|TRBJ1-1|TRBV7-9
CASSLEGGDEAFF
TGTGCCAGCAGCTTAGAGGGGGGCGATGAAGCTTTCTTT
>few|TRBD2|TRBJ2-1|TRBV7-9
CASSLPTSGSINEQFF
TGTGCCAGCAGCTTACCGACTAGCGGGTCGATCAATGAGCAGTTCTTC
>NA|NA|TRBJ2-1|TRBV12-3/TRBV12-4
CASSLPWTEPYNEQFF
TGTGCCAGCAGTTTACCCTGGACAGAACCCTACAATGAGCAGTTCTTC
>NA|NA|TRBJ2-2|TRBV7-2
CASSLVVGTGELFF
TGTGCCAGCAGCCTAGTGGTAGGAACCGGGGAGCTGTTTTTT
>few|TRBD1|TRBJ1-2|TRBV6-5
CASSYAINMGQDIYGYTF
TGTGCCAGCAGTTACGCGATTAATATGGGACAGGATATCTATGGCTACACCTTC
>many|TRBD1|TRBJ2-7|TRBV6-2/TRBV6-3
CASRNPGTGSYEQYF
TGTGCCAGCAGGAACCCGGGGACAGGGAGCTACGAGCAGTACTTC
>NA|NA|TRBJ2-7|TRBV29-1
CSVETTDSPYEQYF
TGCAGCGTTGAAACGACGGACAGCCCTTACGAGCAGTACTTC
>NA|TRBD1|TRBJ1-5|TRBV27
CASSPRQGGQPQHF
TGTGCCAGCAGTCCACGACAGGGCGGCCAGCCCCAGCATTTT
>NA|TRBD1|TRBJ2-5|TRBV11-1
CASRRDRVETQYF
TGTGCCAGCAGGCGGGACAGGGTAGAGACCCAGTACTTC
>NA|NA|TRBJ2-1|TRBV4-1
CASSQVGGARYNEQFF
TGCGCCAGCAGCCAAGTGGGGGGGGCCAGGTACAATGAGCAGTTCTTC
>NA|NA|TRBJ2-7|TRBV5-1
CASSLEGGRTYEQYF
TGCGCCAGCAGCTTGGAAGGCGGGCGTACCTACGAACAGTACTTC
>few|TRBD1|TRBJ2-7|TRBV4-1
CASSQDQGDYEQYF
TGCGCCAGCAGCCAAGATCAGGGGGACTACGAGCAGTACTTC
>few|TRBD2|TRBJ2-3|TRBV6-1
CASRVPGLRSTDTQYF
TGTGCCAGCAGGGTACCGGGACTACGCAGCACGGATACGCAGTATTTT
>NA|NA|TRBJ1-1|TRBV7-9
CASTVGATEAFF
TGTGCCAGCACCGTCGGCGCAACTGAAGCTTTCTTT
>few|TRBD1|TRBJ2-5|TRBV7-6
CASRGTGVKTQYF
TGTGCCAGCAGGGGGACAGGGGTGAAGACCCAGTACTTC